This T cell receptor beta chain was recovered during a study of read filtering for tumor transcriptome and immune sequencing. Molecular barcoded adaptors covering alpha/delta and beta/gamma chains were used on roughly 400 ng RNA. TCRdb re-called the reads with MiXCR, one entry per CDR3 protein. The sample shows 100,000 to 150,000 distinct CDR3 sequences, roughly 13% of them seen only once. General study findings and limits: Even smaller IR-seq throughput identified most shared clonotypes. Dropping single-read clonotypes raised IR-seq and RNA-seq shared-clonotype correlation.

In this sample, this clonotype turned up many times. The antigen remains undetermined. The CDR3 length is 14 residues. CDR1 and CDR2 from the germline V gene are LNHNV and YYDKDF (reference sequence). The V and J ends lost 5 bases and 0 bases respectively, with 9 bases between them. The V call is TRBV15, the J call TRBJ2-3, with D possibly being TRBD1 (5 bases). Source material: a population of CD138-negative cells sorted from bone marrow. The sequence was collected from a donor aged 40 or older with multiple myeloma. The CDR3 DNA follows: TGTGCCACCAGCGGTAGACAGAGCACAGATACGCAGTATTTT. Protein sequence: CATSGRQSTDTQYF.